This TCR beta chain was sequenced in a study of T-cell reconstitution after alpha-beta-depleted transplantation in children. The study's findings and limits: From newly produced T cells came most of the T-cell counts and diversity one year after transplant.

This sample's TCRbeta library carried unique molecular identifier barcodes. Using its own MiXCR run on the PCR reads, TCRdb lists one record per CDR3 protein. The sample lists about 580,000 distinct CDR3 sequences, around 23% occurring once. In this sample, this clonotype turned up a few times. Its antigen is still unknown. Germline trimming cut 1 base from V and 5 bases from J; bases unmatched to any gene: 7. There are 16 residues in the CDR3. Germline V gene sequence: CDR1 LGHNA, CDR2 YNFKEQ. The sequencing here drew on PBMCs, mostly from graft donor cells, taken 360 days after TCRalphabeta/CD19-depleted stem cell transplant. The TCR originated in a boy in the first two years of life who had a stem cell transplant for acute myeloid leukemia, so the T cells may come from the graft donor. The V gene is TRBV4-2, the J gene TRBJ2-1; 8 bases are a match to TRBD2. CDR3 coding DNA: TGTGCCAGCAGCCAAGTGGTGCGGGGGGCGGACAATGAGCAGTTCTTC. Its translation: CASSQVVRGADNEQFF.